This T cell receptor (beta chain) stems from a study of high-grade serous ovarian cancer treatment subgroups. Study as a whole: Mean per sample: around 14,000 reads, just under 7,500 unique TCR beta rearrangements. Whole-study findings and limits: Only CDR3 was analyzed; CDR1 and CDR2 were not. Higher neoantigen levels went with greater TCR clonal relatedness.

As regards this clone: Its antigen is unknown.

This CDR3 is built from 16 residues. The ends lost 0 bases at V and 6 bases at J; junction bases unmatched: 2. In germline, CDR1 is LGHNA, CDR2 YSLEER. The tumor samples were collected prior to definitive surgery or chemotherapy. Sequenced by immunoSEQ multiplex PCR; TCRdb stores in-frame clones only, minus some. The repertoire includes about 12,000 clones, over 75% of them detected once, and around 2.7% sits in the top ten. The sample comprised tumor tissue. This TCR came from a human donor with high-grade serous ovarian cancer. V and J are TRBV4-3 and TRBJ2-1, with TRBD2 matching over 13 bases. DNA of the CDR3: TGCGCCAGCAGCCAAGAACTAGCGGGGGGGGCCAATGAGCAGTTCTTC. It codes for CASSQELAGGANEQFF.